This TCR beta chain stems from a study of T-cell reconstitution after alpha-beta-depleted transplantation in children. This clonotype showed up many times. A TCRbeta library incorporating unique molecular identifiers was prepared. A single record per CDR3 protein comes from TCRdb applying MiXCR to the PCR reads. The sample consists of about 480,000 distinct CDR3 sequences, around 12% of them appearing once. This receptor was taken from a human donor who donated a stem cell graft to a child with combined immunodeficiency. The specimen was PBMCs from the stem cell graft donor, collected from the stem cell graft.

The DNA for the CDR3 is TGTGCCAGCAGCCTTGGTTCGGGGAATTACGAGCAGTACTTC. Amino acid sequence: CASSLGSGNYEQYF. The chain couples TRBV7-8 to TRBJ2-7; a possible D gene is TRBD2 (5 bases). Trimming cost V 5 bases and J 4 bases, with 15 bases left between them. Germline CDR1 and CDR2: SGHVS and FQNEAQ. The CDR3 has 14 residues. The entire variable domain, with the rest obtained from reference TRBV7-8 and TRBJ2-7, is as follows: GAGVSQSPRYKVAKRGQDVALRCDPISGHVSLFWYQQALGQGPEFLTYFQNEAQLDKSGLPSDRFFAERPEGSVSTLKIQRTQQEDSAVYLCASSLGSGNYEQYFGPGTRLTVT.